The entry below gives a single T cell receptor (beta chain) sequence along with its context. Its matching antigen is unknown. The record originates from a study of cytomegalovirus exposure and HLA in healthy donors. Regarding the study as a whole: There were approximately 150 TCR beta chains listed as cytomegalovirus-associated. CMV antigen specificity was confirmed in vitro for a few CMV-associated chains.

Only in-frame clones appear in the TCRdb table, and some are missing; sequencing was by immunoSEQ multiplex PCR. The sample comprises 150,000 or so clones, approximately 90% of which are singletons, and 5.5% to 7% rests with the top ten. This CDR3 region has 14 residues. The germline CDR1 and CDR2 sequences are MNHNS and SASEGT. The J segment lost 2 bases and the V segment lost 6 bases, leaving 2 bases of the junction unmatched. Input material: PBMCs. The genes are TRBV6-1 and TRBJ2-3, with TRBD2 identical over 10 bases. The TCR comes from a woman aged 25 to 39 in good health and CMV-seropositive. The CDR3 loop reads CASSSGRVTDTQYF. The CDR3 region has the DNA TGTGCCAGCAGCAGCGGGAGGGTCACAGATACGCAGTATTTT.